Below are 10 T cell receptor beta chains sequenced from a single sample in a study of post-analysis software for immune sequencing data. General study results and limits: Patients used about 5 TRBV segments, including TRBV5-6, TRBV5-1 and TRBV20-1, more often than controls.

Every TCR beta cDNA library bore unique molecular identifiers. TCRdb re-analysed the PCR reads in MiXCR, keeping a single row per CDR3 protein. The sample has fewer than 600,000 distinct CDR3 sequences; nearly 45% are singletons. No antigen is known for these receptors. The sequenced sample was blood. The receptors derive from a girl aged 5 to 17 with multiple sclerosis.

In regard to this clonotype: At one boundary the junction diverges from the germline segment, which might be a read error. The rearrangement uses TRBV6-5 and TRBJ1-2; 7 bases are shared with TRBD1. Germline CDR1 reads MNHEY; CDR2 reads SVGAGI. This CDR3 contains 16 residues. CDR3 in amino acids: CAGSYSVPTGRYGYTF. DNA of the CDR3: TGTGCCGGCAGTTACTCGGTTCCGACAGGGCGGTATGGCTACACCTTC.

CDR3 sequence (DNA): TGTGCCAGCAGCCTTATGAGCGGGGGAGCTAACTATGGCTACACCTTC. This sequence encodes CASSLMSGGANYGYTF. The gene calls are TRBV3-1 and TRBJ1-2; the D gene is possibly TRBD1 (5 bases). Trimming left V 4 bases short and J 0 bases short, with 15 bases between. The CDR3 loop spans 16 amino acids. Germline loops: CDR1 LGHDT, CDR2 YNNKEL (reference sequence). Full variable domain (missing parts from reference TRBV3-1 and TRBJ1-2): DTAVSQTPKYLVTQMGNDKSIKCEQNLGHDTMYWYKQDSKKFLKIMFSYNNKELIINETVPNRFSPKSPDKAHLNLHINSLELGDSAVYFCASSLMSGGANYGYTFGSGTRLTVV.

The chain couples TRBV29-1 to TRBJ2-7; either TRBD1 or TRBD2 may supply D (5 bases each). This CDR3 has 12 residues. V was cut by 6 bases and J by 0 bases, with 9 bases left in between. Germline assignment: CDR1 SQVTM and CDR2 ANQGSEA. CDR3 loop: CSVTGPSYEQYF. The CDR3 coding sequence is TGCAGCGTCACGGGACCCTCCTACGAGCAGTACTTC.

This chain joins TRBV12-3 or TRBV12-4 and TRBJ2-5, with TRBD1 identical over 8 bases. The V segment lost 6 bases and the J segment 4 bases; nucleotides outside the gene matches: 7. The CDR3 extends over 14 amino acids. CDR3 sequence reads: CASRETGVPETQYF. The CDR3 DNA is TGTGCCAGCAGAGAGACAGGGGTTCCAGAGACCCAGTACTTC.

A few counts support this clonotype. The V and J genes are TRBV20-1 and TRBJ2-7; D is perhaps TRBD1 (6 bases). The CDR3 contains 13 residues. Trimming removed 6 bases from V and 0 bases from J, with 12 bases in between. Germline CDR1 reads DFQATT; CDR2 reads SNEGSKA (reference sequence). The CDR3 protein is CSASTGASYEQYF. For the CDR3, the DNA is TGCAGTGCCTCGACAGGTGCCTCCTACGAGCAGTACTTC.

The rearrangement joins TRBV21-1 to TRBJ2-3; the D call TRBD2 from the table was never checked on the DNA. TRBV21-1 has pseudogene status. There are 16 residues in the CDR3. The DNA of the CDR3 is TGTGCCAGCAGCAAATCGTCTAGCGGAGATGGAGATACGCAGTATTTT. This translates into CASSKSSSGDGDTQYF.

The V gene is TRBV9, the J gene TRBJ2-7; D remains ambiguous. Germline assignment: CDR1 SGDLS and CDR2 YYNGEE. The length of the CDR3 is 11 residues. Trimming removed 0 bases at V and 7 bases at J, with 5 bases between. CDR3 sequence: CASSVEGEQYF. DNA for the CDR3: TGTGCCAGCAGCGTAGAAGGGGAGCAGTACTTC.

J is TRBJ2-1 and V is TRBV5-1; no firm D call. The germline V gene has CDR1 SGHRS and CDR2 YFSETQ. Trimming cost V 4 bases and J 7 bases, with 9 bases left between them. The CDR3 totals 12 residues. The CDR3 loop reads CASSAEWNEQFF. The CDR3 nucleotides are TGCGCCAGCAGCGCGGAGTGGAATGAGCAGTTCTTC.

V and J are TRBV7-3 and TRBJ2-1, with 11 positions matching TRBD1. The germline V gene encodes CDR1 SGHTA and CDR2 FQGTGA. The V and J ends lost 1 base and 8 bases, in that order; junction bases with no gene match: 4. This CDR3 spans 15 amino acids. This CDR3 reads CASSLRTGGNDEQFF. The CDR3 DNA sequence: TGTGCCAGCAGCTTAAGGACAGGGGGCAACGATGAGCAGTTCTTC.

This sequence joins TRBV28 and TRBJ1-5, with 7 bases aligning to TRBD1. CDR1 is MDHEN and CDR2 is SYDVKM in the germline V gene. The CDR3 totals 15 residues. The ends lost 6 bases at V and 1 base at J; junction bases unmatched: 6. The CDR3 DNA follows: TGTGCCAGCAGACAGACAGGGTCCAGCAATCAGCCCCAGCATTTT. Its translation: CASRQTGSSNQPQHF.